The 9 T cell receptor beta chains given below trace back to one sample, sequenced in a study of neurological immune-mediated disorders. Each CDR3 protein is one row after TCRdb ran MiXCR on the 5' RACE reads. The sample records under 85,000 distinct CDR3 sequences, roughly 5.6% being singletons. The sequencing input was PBMCs. These receptors were taken from a human donor with multiple sclerosis. The donor label of this sample is uncertain.

The table lists this clonotype with many counts. The CDR3: CASSFSEYGYTF. DNA of the CDR3: TGTGCCAGCAGCTTTTCCGAGTATGGCTACACCTTC. The chain couples TRBV5-5 to TRBJ1-2, with D hard to call. V was cut by 2 bases and J by 5 bases, with 7 bases left in between. This CDR3 has 12 amino acids. Looked up from germline, CDR1 is SGHKS and CDR2 is YYEKEE (reference sequence).

This clonotype came up many times. The gene calls are TRBV6-6 and TRBJ1-1, with 7 bases aligning to TRBD1. The germline V gene has CDR1 MNHNY and CDR2 SVGAGI (reference sequence). This CDR3 is built from 14 residues. Trimming removed 6 bases from V and 5 bases from J; junction bases left unmatched: 9. DNA for the CDR3: TGTGCCAGCAGCTCACCAGGGGGGGAAACTGAAGCTTTCTTT. It yields the protein CASSSPGGETEAFF.

As regards this clonotype: This sequence may be a read error, since a much larger clone differs from it by one base. This chain links TRBV20-1 with TRBJ1-5, with D hard to call. Germline values: CDR1 DFQATT, CDR2 SNEGSKA (reference sequence). CDR3 length equals 13 residues. CDR3 bases: TGCAGTGCTAGCTCTGTTAGCAATCAGCCCCATCATTTT. Translating it yields CSASSVSNQPHHF.

This clonotype was observed many times. This chain uses TRBV14 with TRBJ2-2; D not certain. CDR1 and CDR2 from the germline V gene are SGHDN and FVKESK. V was pared by 2 bases and J by 6 bases, with 4 bases between. The CDR3 runs to 12 residues. CDR3 nucleotide sequence: TGTGCCAGCAGCCAATGGGCCGGGGAGCTGTTTTTT. This encodes CASSQWAGELFF.

This clonotype was observed at least ten times. The rearrangement uses TRBV7-8 and TRBJ1-2; D is unclear. Trimming removed 1 base at V and 6 bases at J, with 6 bases between. The germline V gene has CDR1 SGHVS and CDR2 FQNEAQ. This CDR3 contains 12 residues. The CDR3 loop is CASSLGKHGYTF. CDR3 nucleotide sequence: TGTGCCAGCAGCTTAGGGAAGCATGGCTACACCTTC.

This clonotype was picked up many times. The chain employs TRBV5-8 and TRBJ2-3; 8 bases line up with TRBD2. V was pared by 0 bases and J by 1 base, with 4 bases of the junction left unmatched. This CDR3 region has 16 residues. Germline CDR1 reads SGHTS; CDR2 reads YDEGEE. The CDR3 nucleotides read TGTGCCAGCAGCTTGGCCGAGACTAGCGGCACAGATACGCAGTATTTT. Amino acids: CASSLAETSGTDTQYF.

This clonotype was recorded many times. The rearrangement uses TRBV28 and TRBJ2-7, with D possibly TRBD1 on 6 matching bases. Deletions cut 3 bases from V and 2 bases from J, with 14 bases between. Germline lookup yields CDR1 MDHEN and CDR2 SYDVKM. The CDR3 loop spans 15 amino acids. DNA for the CDR3: TGTGCCAGCAGTTTGAGAGTGGGGGCCCCCTACGAGCAGTACTTC. Protein: CASSLRVGAPYEQYF.

This clonotype was detected many times. The genes are TRBV7-2 and TRBJ2-7; 7 bases map to TRBD2. Trimming cost V 4 bases and J 3 bases; bases outside gene matches: 3. Germline lookup yields CDR1 SGHTA and CDR2 FQGNSA. The CDR3 sequence is 13 residues long. DNA of the CDR3: TGTGCCAGCAGCTCCCGCGGGGGCTACGAGCAGTACTTC. Protein product: CASSSRGGYEQYF.

This clonotype was seen repeatedly, ten times or more. The gene calls are TRBV20-1 and TRBJ1-4, with D maybe TRBD1 (6 bases). The V end was cut by 5 bases, the J end by 4 bases, with 11 bases between. Germline CDR1 is DFQATT and CDR2 is SNEGSKA (reference sequence). CDR3 length equals 13 residues. The CDR3 DNA follows: TGCAGTGCTCCGGGACATCGTAATGAAAAACTGTTTTTT. It translates to CSAPGHRNEKLFF.